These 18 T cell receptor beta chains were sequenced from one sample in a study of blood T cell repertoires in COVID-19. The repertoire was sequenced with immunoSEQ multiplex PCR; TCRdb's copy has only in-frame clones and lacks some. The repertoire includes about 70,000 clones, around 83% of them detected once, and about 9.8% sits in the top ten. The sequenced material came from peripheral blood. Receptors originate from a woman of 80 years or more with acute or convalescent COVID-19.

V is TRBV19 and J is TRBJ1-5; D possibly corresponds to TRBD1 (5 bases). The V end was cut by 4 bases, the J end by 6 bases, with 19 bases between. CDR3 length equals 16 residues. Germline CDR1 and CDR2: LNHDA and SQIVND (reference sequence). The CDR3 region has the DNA TGTGCCAGTAGTACCTTGAACCCCAGGGAGGGTCAGCCCCAGCATTTT. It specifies CASSTLNPREGQPQHF. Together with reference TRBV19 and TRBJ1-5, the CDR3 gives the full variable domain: DGGITQSPKYLFRKEGQNVTLSCEQNLNHDAMYWYRQDPGQGLRLIYYSQIVNDFQKGDIAEGYSVSREKKESFPLTVTSAQKNPTAFYLCASSTLNPREGQPQHFGDGTRLSIL.

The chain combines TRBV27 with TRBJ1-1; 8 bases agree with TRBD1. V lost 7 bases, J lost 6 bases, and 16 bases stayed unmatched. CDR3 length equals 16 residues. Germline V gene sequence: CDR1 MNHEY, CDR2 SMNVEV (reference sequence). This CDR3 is CASKNGGTGQRAEAFF. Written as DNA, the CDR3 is TGTGCCAGCAAAAACGGGGGGACAGGCCAGCGAGCTGAAGCTTTCTTT.

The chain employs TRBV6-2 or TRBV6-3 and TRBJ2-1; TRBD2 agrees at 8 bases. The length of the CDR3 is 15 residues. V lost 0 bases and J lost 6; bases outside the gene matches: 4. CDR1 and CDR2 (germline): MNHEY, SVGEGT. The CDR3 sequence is CASSYSRTSPNEQFF. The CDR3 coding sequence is TGTGCCAGCAGTTACTCAAGGACTAGCCCCAATGAGCAGTTCTTC.

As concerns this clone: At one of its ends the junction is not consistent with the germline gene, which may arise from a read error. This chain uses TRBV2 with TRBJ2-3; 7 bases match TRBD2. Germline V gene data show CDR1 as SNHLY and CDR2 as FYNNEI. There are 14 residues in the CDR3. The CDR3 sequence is CATPGTGGTATQYF. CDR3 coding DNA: TGTGCCACTCCGGGCACGGGGGGTACAGCTACGCAGTATTTT.

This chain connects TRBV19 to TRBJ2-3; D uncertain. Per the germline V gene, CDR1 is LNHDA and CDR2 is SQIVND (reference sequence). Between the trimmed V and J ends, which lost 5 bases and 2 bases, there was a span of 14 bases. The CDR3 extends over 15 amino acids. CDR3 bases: TGTGCCAGTAGTGTCGGTTCCAGGCTCACAGATACGCAGTATTTT. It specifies CASSVGSRLTDTQYF.

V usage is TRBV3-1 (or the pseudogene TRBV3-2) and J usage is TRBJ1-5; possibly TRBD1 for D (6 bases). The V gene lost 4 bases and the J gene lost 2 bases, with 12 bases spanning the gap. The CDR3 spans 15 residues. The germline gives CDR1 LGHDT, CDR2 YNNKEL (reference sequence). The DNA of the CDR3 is TGTGCCAGCAGCCCACCAGGGGCGGGCAATCAGCCCCAGCATTTT. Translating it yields CASSPPGAGNQPQHF.

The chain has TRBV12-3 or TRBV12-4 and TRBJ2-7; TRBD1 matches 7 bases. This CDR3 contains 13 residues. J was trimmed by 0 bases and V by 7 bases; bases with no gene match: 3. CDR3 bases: TGTGCCAGCACCTGGGACAGCTCCTACGAGCAGTACTTC. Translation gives CASTWDSSYEQYF.

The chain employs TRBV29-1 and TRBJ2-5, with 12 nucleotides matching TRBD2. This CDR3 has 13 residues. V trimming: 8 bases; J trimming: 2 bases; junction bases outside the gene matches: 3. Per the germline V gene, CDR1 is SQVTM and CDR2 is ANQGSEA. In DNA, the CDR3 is TGCAGCCTCGGGACTAGCGGGCAAGAGACCCAGTACTTC. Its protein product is CSLGTSGQETQYF.

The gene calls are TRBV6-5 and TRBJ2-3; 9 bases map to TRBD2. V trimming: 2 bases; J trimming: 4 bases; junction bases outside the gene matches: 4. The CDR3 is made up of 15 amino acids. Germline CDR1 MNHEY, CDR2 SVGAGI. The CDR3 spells CASSYGGGASDTQYF. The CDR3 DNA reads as TGTGCCAGCAGTTACGGCGGGGGGGCGTCAGATACGCAGTATTTT.

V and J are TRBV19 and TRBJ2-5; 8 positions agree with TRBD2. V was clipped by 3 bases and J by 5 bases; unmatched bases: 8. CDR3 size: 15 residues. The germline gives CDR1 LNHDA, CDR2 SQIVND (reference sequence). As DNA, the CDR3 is TGTGCCAGTAGTATGGTGGCGGGGGGTTTGGAGACCCAGTACTTC. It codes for CASSMVAGGLETQYF.

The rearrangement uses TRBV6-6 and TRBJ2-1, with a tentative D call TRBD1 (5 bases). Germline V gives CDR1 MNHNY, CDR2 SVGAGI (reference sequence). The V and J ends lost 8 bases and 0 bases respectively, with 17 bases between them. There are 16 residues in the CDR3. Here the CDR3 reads CASLQTGPSSYNEQFF. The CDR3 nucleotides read TGTGCCAGCCTTCAAACAGGACCGAGCTCCTACAATGAGCAGTTCTTC.

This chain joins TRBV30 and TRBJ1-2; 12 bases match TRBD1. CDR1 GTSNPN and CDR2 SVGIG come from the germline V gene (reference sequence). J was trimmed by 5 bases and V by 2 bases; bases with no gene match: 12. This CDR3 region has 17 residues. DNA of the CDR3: TGTGCCTGGAGTAGCTTTAAGGGACAGGGGGCGAGGTATGGCTACACCTTC. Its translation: CAWSSFKGQGARYGYTF.

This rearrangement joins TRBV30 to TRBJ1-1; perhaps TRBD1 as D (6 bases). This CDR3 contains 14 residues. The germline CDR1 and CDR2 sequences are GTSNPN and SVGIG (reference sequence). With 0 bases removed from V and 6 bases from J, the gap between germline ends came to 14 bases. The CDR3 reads CAWSVNRVRPEAFF. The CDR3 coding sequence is TGTGCCTGGAGTGTGAACAGGGTGAGGCCTGAAGCTTTCTTT.

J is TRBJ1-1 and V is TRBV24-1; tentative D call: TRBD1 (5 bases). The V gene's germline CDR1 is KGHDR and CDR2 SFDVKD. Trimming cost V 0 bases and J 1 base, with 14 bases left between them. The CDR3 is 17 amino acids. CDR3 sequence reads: CATSDLGYDRPNTEAFF. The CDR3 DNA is TGTGCCACCAGTGATTTGGGTTACGACAGACCGAACACTGAAGCTTTCTTT.

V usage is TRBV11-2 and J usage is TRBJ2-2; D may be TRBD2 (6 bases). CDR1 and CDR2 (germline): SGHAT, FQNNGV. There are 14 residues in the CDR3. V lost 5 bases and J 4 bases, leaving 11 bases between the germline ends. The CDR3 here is CASSGLRSTGELFF. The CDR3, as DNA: TGTGCCAGCAGCGGACTAAGGTCCACCGGGGAGCTGTTTTTT.

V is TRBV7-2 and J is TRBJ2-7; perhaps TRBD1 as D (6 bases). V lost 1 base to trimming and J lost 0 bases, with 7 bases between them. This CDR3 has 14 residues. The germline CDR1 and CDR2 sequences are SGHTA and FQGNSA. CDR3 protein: CASSLGGGSYEQYF. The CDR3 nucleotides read TGTGCCAGCAGCTTAGGAGGGGGCTCCTACGAGCAGTACTTC.

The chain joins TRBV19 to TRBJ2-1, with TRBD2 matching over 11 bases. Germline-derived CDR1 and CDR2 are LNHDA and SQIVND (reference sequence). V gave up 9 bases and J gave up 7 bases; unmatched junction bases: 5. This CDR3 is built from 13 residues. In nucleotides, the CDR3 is TGTGCCAGCAGACTAGCGGGGTCAAATGAGCAGTTCTTC. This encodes CASRLAGSNEQFF.

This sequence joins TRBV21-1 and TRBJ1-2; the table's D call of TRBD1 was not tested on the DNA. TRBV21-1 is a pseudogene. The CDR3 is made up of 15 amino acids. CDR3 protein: CASSPRDRGAHGYTF. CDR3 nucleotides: TGTGCCAGCAGCCCCCGGGACAGGGGGGCCCATGGCTACACCTTC.